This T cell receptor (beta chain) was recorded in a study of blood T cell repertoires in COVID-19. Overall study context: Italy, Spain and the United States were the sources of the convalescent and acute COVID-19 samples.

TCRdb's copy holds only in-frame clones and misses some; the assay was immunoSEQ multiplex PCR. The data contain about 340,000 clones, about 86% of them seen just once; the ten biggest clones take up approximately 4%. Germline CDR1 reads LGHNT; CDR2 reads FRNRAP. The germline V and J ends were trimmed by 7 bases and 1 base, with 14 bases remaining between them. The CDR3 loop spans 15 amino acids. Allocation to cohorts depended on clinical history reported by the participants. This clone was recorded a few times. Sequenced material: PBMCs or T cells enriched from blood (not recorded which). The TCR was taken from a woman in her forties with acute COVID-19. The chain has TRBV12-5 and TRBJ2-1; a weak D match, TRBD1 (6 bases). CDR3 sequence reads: CASVTGGLSYNEQFF. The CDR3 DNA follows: TGTGCTAGTGTGACTGGGGGCCTTTCCTACAATGAGCAGTTCTTC.